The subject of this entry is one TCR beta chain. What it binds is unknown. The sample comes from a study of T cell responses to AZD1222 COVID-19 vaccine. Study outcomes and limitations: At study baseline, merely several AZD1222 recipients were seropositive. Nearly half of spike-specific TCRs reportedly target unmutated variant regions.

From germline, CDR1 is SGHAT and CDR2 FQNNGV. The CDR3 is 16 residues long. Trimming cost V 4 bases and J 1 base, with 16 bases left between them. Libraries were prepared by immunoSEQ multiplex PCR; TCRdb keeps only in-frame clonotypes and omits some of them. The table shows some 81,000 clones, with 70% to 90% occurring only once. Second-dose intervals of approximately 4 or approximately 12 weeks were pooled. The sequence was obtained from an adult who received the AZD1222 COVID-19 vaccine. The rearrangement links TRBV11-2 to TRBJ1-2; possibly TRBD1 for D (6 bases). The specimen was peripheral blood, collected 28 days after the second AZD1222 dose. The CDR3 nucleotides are TGTGCCAGCAGCTCCTTAGGAGGGGGTCTTAACTATGGCTACACCTTC. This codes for CASSSLGGGLNYGYTF.